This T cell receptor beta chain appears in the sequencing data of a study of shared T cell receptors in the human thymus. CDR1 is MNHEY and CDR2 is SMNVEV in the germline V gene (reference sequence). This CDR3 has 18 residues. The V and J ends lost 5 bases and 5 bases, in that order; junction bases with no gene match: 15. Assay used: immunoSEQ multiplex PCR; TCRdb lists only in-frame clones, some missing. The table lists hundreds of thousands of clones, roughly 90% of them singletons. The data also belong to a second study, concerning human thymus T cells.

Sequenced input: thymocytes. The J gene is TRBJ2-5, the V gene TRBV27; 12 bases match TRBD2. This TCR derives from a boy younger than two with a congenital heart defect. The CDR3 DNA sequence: TGTGCCAGCAGTCCTTGGGGCCTAGCGGGAGGGCCACGGGAGACCCAGTACTTC. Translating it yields CASSPWGLAGGPRETQYF.